The 10 T cell receptor beta chains presented below share a single source sample, sequenced in a study of beta chain features in type 1 diabetes. The entirety of the isolated RNA underwent reverse transcription, so expressed TCRB transcripts were sequenced. Sequencing used immunoSEQ multiplex PCR; TCRdb keeps in-frame clones, though not all of them. The sample carries 160,000 or so clones, 9% to 10% recorded once. Study-wide results and caveats: Shorter TCRB CDR3s, moderately but significantly so, marked every one of the four CD4+ subsets in Type 1 diabetes patients.

Antigens of these TCRs are unknown. The sample was central memory CD4+ T cells from blood. The receptors come from a woman in her twenties or thirties with type 1 diabetes.

In DNA form, the CDR3 reads TGTGCCAGCAGTTACTCGGGACAGGACAATCAGCCCCAGCATTTT. It encodes CASSYSGQDNQPQHF. The rearrangement joins TRBV6-6 to TRBJ1-5; 8 bases agree with TRBD1. Germline CDR1 reads MNHNY; CDR2 reads SVGAGI (reference sequence). CDR3 length: 15 amino acids. With 0 bases clipped from V and 3 bases from J, the junction kept 1 base outside the gene matches.

The table lists this clone with a few counts. The V and J genes are TRBV5-1 and TRBJ2-2; D remains unclear. Trimming removed 0 bases from V and 4 bases from J, with 7 bases in between. Germline V gives CDR1 SGHRS, CDR2 YFSETQ. This CDR3 has 14 residues. The CDR3 here is CASSLVGFTGELFF. CDR3 nucleotide sequence: TGCGCCAGCAGCTTGGTCGGGTTCACCGGGGAGCTGTTTTTT.

The rearrangement uses TRBV30 and TRBJ2-2; D unclear. CDR1 and CDR2 from the germline V gene are GTSNPN and SVGIG (reference sequence). V gave up 2 bases and J gave up 6 bases, with 7 bases separating them. The CDR3 length is 12 residues. CDR3 sequence reads: CAWSSTAGELFF. The CDR3 DNA sequence: TGTGCCTGGAGTTCGACTGCCGGGGAGCTGTTTTTT. The full variable domain, its missing parts supplied by reference TRBV30 and TRBJ2-2, is SQTIHQWPATLVQPVGSPLSLECTVEGTSNPNLYWYRQAAGRGLQLLFYSVGIGQISSEVPQNLSASRPQDRQFILSSKKLLLSDSGFYLCAWSSTAGELFFGEGSRLTVL.

This rearrangement joins TRBV5-1 to TRBJ1-1; D remains unclear. From germline, CDR1 is SGHRS and CDR2 YFSETQ. V lost 4 bases and J lost 6, with 10 bases in between. This CDR3 comprises 12 residues. The CDR3, as DNA: TGCGCCAGCAGCCCCTCAAGCGCTGAAGCTTTCTTT. Translating it yields CASSPSSAEAFF.

This clone was counted between two and nine times. The V call is TRBV19, the J call TRBJ1-4; tentatively, D is TRBD1 (6 bases). Germline CDR1 reads LNHDA; CDR2 reads SQIVND (reference sequence). Trimming removed 4 bases from V and 4 bases from J, with 13 bases in between. This CDR3 has 15 residues. CDR3 nucleotide sequence: TGTGCCAGTAGTACAAATGGACAGCTTAATGAAAAACTGTTTTTT. Amino acids: CASSTNGQLNEKLFF.

This clone was seen repeatedly, ten times or more. The chain has TRBV23-1 and TRBJ1-1, with D tentatively TRBD1 (5 bases). TRBV23-1 counts as an open reading frame of uncertain function. The CDR3 consists of 15 residues. V was cut by 4 bases and J by 1 base, with 13 bases left in between. The DNA for the CDR3 is TGCGCCAGCAGTCGGGGAGTCGGGGGGAACACTGAAGCTTTCTTT. Residues: CASSRGVGGNTEAFF.

The chain has TRBV29-1 and TRBJ1-5, with 9 bases identical to TRBD1. Germline CDR1 reads SQVTM; CDR2 reads ANQGSEA. V trimming: 4 bases; J trimming: 2 bases; junction bases outside the gene matches: 6. This CDR3 spans 15 amino acids. CDR3 nucleotides: TGCAGCGTTGGACAGGGGGTGAGCGGCAATCAGCCCCAGCATTTT. It translates to CSVGQGVSGNQPQHF. The whole variable domain, filled in from reference TRBV29-1 and TRBJ1-5, reads SAVISQKPSRDICQRGTSLTIQCQVDSQVTMMFWYRQQPGQSLTLIATANQGSEATYESGFVIDKFPISRPNLTFSTLTVSNMSPEDSSIYLCSVGQGVSGNQPQHFGDGTRLSIL.

This clone was seen a few times. V is TRBV28 and J is TRBJ1-4; 8 bases fit TRBD1. Per the germline V gene, CDR1 is MDHEN and CDR2 is SYDVKM. V lost 6 bases and J lost 4; bases outside the gene matches: 4. The CDR3 consists of 14 residues. This CDR3 is CASRGTGLNEKLFF. For the CDR3, the DNA is TGTGCCAGCAGGGGGACAGGTCTTAATGAAAAACTGTTTTTT.

CDR3 bases: TGTGCCAGCAGCCAGGGGGTTCACGAGACCCAGTACTTC. Residues: CASSQGVHETQYF. The rearrangement joins TRBV6-1 to TRBJ2-5; TRBD1 matches 7 bases. From germline, CDR1 is MNHNS and CDR2 SASEGT. V trimming: 6 bases; J trimming: 5 bases; junction bases outside the gene matches: 6. CDR3 length: 13 amino acids.

This clone was seen repeatedly, ten times or more. The chain joins TRBV28 to TRBJ1-2; a possible D gene is TRBD1 (5 bases). Germline CDR1 is MDHEN and CDR2 is SYDVKM. The CDR3 sequence is 14 residues long. V was clipped by 0 bases and J by 4 bases, with 9 bases between them. As DNA, the CDR3 is TGTGCCAGCAGTTTATGGGGGGAGGGCTATGGCTACACCTTC. Translated, it gives CASSLWGEGYGYTF.